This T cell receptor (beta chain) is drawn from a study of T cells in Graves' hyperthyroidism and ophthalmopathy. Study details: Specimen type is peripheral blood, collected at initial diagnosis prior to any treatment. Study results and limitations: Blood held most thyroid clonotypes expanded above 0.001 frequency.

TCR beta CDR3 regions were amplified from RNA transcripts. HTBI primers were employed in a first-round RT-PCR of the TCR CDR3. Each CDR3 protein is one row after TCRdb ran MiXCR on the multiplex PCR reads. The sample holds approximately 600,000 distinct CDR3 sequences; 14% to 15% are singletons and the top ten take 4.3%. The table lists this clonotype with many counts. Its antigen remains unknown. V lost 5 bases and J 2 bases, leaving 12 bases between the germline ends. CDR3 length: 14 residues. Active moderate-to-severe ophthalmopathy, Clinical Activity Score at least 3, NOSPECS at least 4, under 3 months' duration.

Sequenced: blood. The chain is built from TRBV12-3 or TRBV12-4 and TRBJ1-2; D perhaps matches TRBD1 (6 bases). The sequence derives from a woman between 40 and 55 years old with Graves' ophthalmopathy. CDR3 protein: CASSPGQENYGYTF. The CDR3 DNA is TGTGCCAGCAGTCCGGGACAAGAAAACTATGGCTACACCTTC.